This T cell receptor (beta chain) was documented in a study of blood T cell repertoires in COVID-19. Whole-study context: From the United States, Italy and Spain came samples of acute and convalescent COVID-19. From T cells, B-cell-depleted T cells, or PBMCs came the material, which was cDNA or gDNA.

Per the authors' pipeline: Amplified reference gene primers provided the basis for estimating nucleated cell counts. Data came from immunoSEQ multiplex PCR; TCRdb stores just in-frame clones and leaves some out. V, J and clone size derive from that table, while D and trimming were established from the DNA sequence. Among 200,000 to 250,000 clones listed, approximately 84% were seen once. Germline V lookup: CDR1 SEHNR, CDR2 FQNEAQ (reference sequence). V lost 4 bases and J lost 2, with 8 bases in between. The CDR3 loop spans 13 amino acids. Sequenced material: peripheral blood. The gene calls are TRBV7-9 and TRBJ1-1; unclear D gene. The receptor's source is a man aged 50-59 years who had recovered from COVID-19. The CDR3 DNA sequence: TGTGCCAGCAGCTCGGGGATCAACACTGAAGCTTTCTTT. It encodes CASSSGINTEAFF.